This TCR beta chain was identified during a study of patients and donors after allogeneic stem cell transplantation. Germline CDR1 is LGHNA and CDR2 is YSLEER. The CDR3 totals 17 residues. V was cut by 0 bases and J by 0 bases, with 14 bases left in between. TCRdb passed the RT-PCR reads through MiXCR, listing each CDR3 protein once. Seen here are approximately 150,000 distinct CDR3 sequences, 30% observed once, and the top ten hold about 3%. The sequenced material came from blood, either unsorted or a sorted T cell fraction (not recorded which). The rearrangement joins TRBV4-3 to TRBJ1-2; no clear D gene. This clonotype originated in a human donor who was either an allogeneic HSCT recipient or a stem cell or donor lymphocyte infusion donor (not recorded which). It is not recorded whose cells these are; they may come from a transplant donor. In DNA, the CDR3 is TGCGCCAGCAGCCAAGAACCCCACCCTACTTCTAACTATGGCTACACCTTC. Protein product: CASSQEPHPTSNYGYTF.